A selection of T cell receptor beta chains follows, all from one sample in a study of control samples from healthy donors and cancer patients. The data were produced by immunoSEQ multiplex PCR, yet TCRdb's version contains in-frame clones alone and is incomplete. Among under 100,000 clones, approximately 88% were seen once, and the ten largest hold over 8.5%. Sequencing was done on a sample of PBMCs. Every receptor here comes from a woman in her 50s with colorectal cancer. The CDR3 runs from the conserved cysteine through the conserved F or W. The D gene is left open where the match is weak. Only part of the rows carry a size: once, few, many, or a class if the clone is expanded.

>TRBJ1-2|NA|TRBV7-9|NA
TGTGCCAGCAGCTTAGGTGGCAGCTATGGCTACACCTTC
CASSLGGSYGYTF
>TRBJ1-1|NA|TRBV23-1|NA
TGCGCCCCCACACAGGTCCACACTGAAGCTTTCTTT
CAPTQVHTEAFF
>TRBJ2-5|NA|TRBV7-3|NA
TGTGCCAGCGGACCGGGAACCCAGTACTTC
CASGPGTQYF
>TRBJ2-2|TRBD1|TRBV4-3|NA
TGCGCCAGCAGCCAAGAGCTAGCTGGACAGGGAGATAACACCGGGGAGCTGTTTTTT
CASSQELAGQGDNTGELFF
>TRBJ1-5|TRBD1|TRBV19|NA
TGTGCCAGTAGTTTGACAGGGCACGCAAATCAGCCCCAGCATTTT
CASSLTGHANQPQHF
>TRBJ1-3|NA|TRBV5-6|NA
TGTGCCAGCAGCTTGGAATCGACAGGCTCTGGAAACACCATATATTTT
CASSLESTGSGNTIYF
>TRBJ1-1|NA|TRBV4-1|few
TGCGCCAGCAGCCAAGATCGGGCAGGTTGGACTGAAGCTTTCTTT
CASSQDRAGWTEAFF
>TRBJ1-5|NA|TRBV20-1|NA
TGCAGTGCTAGTAATAGCAATCAGCCCCAGCATTTT
CSASNSNQPQHF
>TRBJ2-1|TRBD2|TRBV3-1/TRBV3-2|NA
TGTGCCAGCAGCCCTATGAGAGGGACTAGCGGACACAATGAGCAGTTCTTC
CASSPMRGTSGHNEQFF
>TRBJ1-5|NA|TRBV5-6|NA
TGTGCCAGCAGCTTGTACGGGGCAAATCAGCCCCAGCATTTT
CASSLYGANQPQHF
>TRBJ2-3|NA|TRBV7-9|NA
TGTGCCAGCAGCTTACTAGGGGATGATACGCAGTATTTT
CASSLLGDDTQYF
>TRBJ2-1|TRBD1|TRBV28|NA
TGTGCCAGCAGCACGCCGGGACAGGGTAACAATGAGCAGTTCTTC
CASSTPGQGNNEQFF
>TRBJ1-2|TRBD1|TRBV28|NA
TGTGCCAGCAGGATCCCGGGACAGGGCGATGGCTACACCTTC
CASRIPGQGDGYTF
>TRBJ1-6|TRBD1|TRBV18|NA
TGTGCCAGCTCATTGGACAGGGCCAGCTCCTATAATTCACCCCTCCACTTT
CASSLDRASSYNSPLHF
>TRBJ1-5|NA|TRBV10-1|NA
TGCGCCACCCTGGGTGGGGGCCGAGAGCCCCAGCATTTT
CATLGGGREPQHF
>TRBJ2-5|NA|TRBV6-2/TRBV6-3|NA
TGTGCCAGCAGTTACAGGGCAGGGGACGGGACCCAGTACTTC
CASSYRAGDGTQYF
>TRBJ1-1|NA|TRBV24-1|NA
TGTGCCACCAGTGGCAAAGGGGGAACCACTGAAGCTTTCTTT
CATSGKGGTTEAFF
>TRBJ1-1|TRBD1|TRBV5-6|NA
TGTGCCAGCAGCTTACAGGGGGCAAATACGAACACTGAAGCTTTCTTT
CASSLQGANTNTEAFF
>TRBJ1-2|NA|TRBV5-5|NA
TGTGCCAGCACCACAGGGTACAACTATGGCTACACCTTC
CASTTGYNYGYTF
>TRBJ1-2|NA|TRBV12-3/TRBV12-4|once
TGTGCCAGCAGCAACCAAGATCTTGGCTACACCTTC
CASSNQDLGYTF
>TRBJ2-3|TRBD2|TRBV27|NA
TGTGCCAGCAGTTTTCTCGGCCGACTAGCGGGGGGCCCAGATACGCAGTATTTT
CASSFLGRLAGGPDTQYF
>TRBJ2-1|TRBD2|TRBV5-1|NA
TGCGCCAGCAGCGAGCGCCTACTAGCGGGGTTTAGGGATGAGCAGTTCTTC
CASSERLLAGFRDEQFF
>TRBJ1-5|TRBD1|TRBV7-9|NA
TGTGCCAGCAGCCAGGGACAGTGGAATCAGCCCCAGCATTTT
CASSQGQWNQPQHF
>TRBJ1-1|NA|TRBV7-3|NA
TGTGCCAGCAGCTTAACTGGGAACACTGAAGCTTTCTTT
CASSLTGNTEAFF
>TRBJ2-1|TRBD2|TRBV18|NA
TGTGCCAGCTCACCCACGGCTAGCGGGTACAATGAGCAGTTCTTC
CASSPTASGYNEQFF
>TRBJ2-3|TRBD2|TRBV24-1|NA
TGTGCCACCTCCCACAGCGGGGGGGCGGCAGATACGCAGTATTTT
CATSHSGGAADTQYF
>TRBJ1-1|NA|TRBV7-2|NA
TGTGCCAGCAGCCTGAGACCACAGGGCCACGGCACTGAAGCTTTCTTT
CASSLRPQGHGTEAFF
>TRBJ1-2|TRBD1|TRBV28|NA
TGTGCCAGCAGTTTGGGAGGGGGGGGACAGGGGATATATGGCTACACCTTC
CASSLGGGGQGIYGYTF